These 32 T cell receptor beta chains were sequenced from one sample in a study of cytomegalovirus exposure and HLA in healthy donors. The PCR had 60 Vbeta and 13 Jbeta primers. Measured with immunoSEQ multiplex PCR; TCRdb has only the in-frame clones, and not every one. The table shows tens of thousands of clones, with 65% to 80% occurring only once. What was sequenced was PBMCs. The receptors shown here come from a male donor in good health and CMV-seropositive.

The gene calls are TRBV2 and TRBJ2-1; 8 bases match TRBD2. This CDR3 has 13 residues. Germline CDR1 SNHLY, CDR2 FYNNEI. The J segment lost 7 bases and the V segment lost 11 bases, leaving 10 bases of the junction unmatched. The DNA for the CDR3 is TGTGCCGCCGGGGGGGTCGGGGCAAATGAGCAGTTCTTC. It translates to CAAGGVGANEQFF. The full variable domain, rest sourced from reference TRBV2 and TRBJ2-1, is EPEVTQTPSHQVTQMGQEVILRCVPISNHLYFYWYRQILGQKVEFLVSFYNNEISEKSEIFDDQFSVERPDGSNFTLKIRSTKLEDSAMYFCAAGGVGANEQFFGPGTRLTVL.

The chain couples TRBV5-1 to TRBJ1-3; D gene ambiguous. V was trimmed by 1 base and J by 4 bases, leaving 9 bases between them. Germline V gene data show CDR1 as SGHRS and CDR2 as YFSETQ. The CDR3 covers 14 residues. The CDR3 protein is CASSLTAEGNTIYF. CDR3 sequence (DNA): TGCGCCAGCAGCTTGACTGCGGAAGGAAACACCATATATTTT.

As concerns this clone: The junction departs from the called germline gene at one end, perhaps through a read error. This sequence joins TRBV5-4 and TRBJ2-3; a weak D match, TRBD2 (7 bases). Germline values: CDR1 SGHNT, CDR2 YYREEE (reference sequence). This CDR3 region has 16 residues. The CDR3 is CASSDLDGGRTYTQYF. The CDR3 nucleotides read TGTGCCAGCAGCGACCTCGACGGGGGGCGCACATATACGCAGTATTTT.

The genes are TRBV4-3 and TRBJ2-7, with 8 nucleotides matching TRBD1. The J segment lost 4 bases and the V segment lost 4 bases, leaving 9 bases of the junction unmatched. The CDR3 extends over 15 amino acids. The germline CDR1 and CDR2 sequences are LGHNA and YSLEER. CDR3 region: CASSPRTGYLYEQYF. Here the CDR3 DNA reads TGCGCCAGCAGCCCTCGGACAGGGTATCTTTACGAGCAGTACTTC.

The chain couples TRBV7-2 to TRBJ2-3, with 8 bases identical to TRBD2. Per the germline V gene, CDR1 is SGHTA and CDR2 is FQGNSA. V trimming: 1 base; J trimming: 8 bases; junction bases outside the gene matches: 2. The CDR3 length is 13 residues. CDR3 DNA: TGTGCCAGCAGCTTAGGCCGGGAGGGTACGCAGTATTTT. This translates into CASSLGREGTQYF.

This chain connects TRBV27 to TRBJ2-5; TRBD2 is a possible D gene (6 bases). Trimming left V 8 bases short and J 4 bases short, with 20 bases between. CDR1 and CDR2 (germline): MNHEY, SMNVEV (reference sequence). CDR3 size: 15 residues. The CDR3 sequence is CASSFSGGVRETQYF. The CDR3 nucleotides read TGTGCCAGCTCCTTTTCAGGAGGGGTGCGAGAGACCCAGTACTTC.

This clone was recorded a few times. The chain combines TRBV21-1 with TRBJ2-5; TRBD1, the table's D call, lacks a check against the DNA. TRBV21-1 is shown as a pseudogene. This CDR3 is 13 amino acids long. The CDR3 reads CASTLTGQETQYF. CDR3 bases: TGTGCCAGCACCCTGACAGGGCAAGAGACCCAGTACTTC.

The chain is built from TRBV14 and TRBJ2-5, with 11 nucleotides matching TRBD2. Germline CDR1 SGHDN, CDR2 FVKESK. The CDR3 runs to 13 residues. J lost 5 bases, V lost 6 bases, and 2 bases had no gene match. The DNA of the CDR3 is TGTGCCAGCAGAACTAGCGGGGGTGAGACCCAGTACTTC. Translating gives CASRTSGGETQYF.

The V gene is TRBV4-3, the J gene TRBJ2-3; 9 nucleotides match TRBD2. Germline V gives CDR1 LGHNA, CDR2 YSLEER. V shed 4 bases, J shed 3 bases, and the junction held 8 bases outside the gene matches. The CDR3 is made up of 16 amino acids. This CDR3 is CASSPRASGVTDTQYF. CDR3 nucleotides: TGCGCCAGCAGCCCCCGGGCTAGCGGGGTAACAGATACGCAGTATTTT.

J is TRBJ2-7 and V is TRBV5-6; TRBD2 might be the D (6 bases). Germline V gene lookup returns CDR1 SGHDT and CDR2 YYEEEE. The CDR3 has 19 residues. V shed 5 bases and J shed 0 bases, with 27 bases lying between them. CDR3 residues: CASRPAAGTRKSPSYEQYF. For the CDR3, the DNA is TGTGCCAGCAGACCCGCCGCCGGGACTCGAAAAAGTCCCTCCTACGAGCAGTACTTC. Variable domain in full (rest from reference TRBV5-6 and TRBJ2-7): DAGVTQSPTHLIKTRGQQVTLRCSPKSGHDTVSWYQQALGQGPQFIFQYYEEEERQRGNFPDRFSGHQFPNYSSELNVNALLLGDSALYLCASRPAAGTRKSPSYEQYFGPGTRLTVT.

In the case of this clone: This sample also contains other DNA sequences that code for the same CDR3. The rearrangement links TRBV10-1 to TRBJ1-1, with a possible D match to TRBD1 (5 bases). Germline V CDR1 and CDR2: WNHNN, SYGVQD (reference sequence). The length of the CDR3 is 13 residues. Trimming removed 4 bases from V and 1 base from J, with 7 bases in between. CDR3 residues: CASSGQRNTEAFF. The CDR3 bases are TGCGCCAGCAGTGGACAGAGGAACACTGAAGCTTTCTTT.

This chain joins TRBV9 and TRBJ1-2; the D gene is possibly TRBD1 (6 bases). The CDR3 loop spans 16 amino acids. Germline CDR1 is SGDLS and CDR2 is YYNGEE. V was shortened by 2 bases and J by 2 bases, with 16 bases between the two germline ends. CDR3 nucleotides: TGTGCCAGCAGCGTCGGAACCGACAGGACCAACTATGGCTACACCTTC. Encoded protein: CASSVGTDRTNYGYTF.

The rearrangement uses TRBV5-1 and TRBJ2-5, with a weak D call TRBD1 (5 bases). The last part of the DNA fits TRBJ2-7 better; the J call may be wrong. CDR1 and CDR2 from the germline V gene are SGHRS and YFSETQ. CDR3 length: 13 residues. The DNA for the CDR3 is TGCGCCAGCAGCTCGACAGAGTCCTACGAGCAGTACTTC. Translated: CASSSTESYEQYF.

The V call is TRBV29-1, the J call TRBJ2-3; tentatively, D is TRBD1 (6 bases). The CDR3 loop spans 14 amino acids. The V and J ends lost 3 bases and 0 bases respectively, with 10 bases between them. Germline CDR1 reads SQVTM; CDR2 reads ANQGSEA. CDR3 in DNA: TGCAGCGTTGACGGGACACCCAGCACAGATACGCAGTATTTT. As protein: CSVDGTPSTDTQYF.

CDR3 residues: CASSQEEWGDGYYGYTF. The CDR3 DNA follows: TGTGCCAGCAGCCAAGAAGAGTGGGGGGACGGATACTATGGCTACACCTTC. The V call is TRBV4-2, the J call TRBJ1-2; a possible D gene is TRBD1 (5 bases). This CDR3 spans 17 amino acids. V was cut by 0 bases and J by 3 bases, with 17 bases left in between. Germline loops: CDR1 LGHNA, CDR2 YNFKEQ.

The CDR3 protein is CASSIGTGASNQPQHF. The CDR3 DNA reads TGTGCCAGTAGTATAGGAACAGGGGCTTCGAATCAGCCCCAGCATTTT. This rearrangement joins TRBV19 to TRBJ1-5, with 7 bases fitting TRBD1. From germline, CDR1 is LNHDA and CDR2 SQIVND (reference sequence). This CDR3 is 16 amino acids long. J gave up 4 bases and V 1 base, and 7 bases lay outside the gene matches.

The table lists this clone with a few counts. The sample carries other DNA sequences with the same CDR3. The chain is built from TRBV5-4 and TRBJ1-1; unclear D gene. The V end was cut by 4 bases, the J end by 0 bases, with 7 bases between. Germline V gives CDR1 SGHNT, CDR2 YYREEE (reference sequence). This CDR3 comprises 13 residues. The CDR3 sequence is CASSPELNTEAFF. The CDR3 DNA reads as TGTGCCAGCAGCCCCGAGTTGAACACTGAAGCTTTCTTT.

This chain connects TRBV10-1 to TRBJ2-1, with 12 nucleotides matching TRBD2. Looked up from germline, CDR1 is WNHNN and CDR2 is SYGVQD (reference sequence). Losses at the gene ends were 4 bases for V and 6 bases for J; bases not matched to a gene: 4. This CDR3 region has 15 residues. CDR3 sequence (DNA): TGCGCCAGCAGTGGGCCTAGCGGGAGGGCCAATGAGCAGTTCTTC. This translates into CASSGPSGRANEQFF.

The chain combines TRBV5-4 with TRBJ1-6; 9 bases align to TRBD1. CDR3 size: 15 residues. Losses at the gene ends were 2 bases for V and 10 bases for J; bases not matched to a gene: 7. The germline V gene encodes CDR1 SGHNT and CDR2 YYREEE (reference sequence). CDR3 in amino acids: CASSFPGQGISPLHF. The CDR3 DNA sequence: TGTGCCAGCAGCTTTCCGGGACAGGGTATCTCACCCCTCCACTTT.

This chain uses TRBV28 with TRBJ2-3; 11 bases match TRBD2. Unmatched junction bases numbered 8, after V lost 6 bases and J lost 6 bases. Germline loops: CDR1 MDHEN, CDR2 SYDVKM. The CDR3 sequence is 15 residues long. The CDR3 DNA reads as TGTGCCAGCAGCCTTACTAGCGGGGGTTCGGATACGCAGTATTTT. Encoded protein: CASSLTSGGSDTQYF.

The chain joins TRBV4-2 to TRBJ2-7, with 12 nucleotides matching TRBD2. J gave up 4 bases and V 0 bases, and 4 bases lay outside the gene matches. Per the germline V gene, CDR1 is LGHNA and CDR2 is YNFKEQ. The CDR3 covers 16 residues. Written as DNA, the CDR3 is TGTGCCAGCAGCCAAGATCTAGCGGGAGGGGGGTACGAGCAGTACTTC. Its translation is CASSQDLAGGGYEQYF.

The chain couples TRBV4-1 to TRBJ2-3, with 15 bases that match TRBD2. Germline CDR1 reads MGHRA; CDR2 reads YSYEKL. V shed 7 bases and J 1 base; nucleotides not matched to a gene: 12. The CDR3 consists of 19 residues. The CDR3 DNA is TGCGCCAGCACCCCAGGGGGACTAGCGGGAGGACGTGGCACAGATACGCAGTATTTT. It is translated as CASTPGGLAGGRGTDTQYF.

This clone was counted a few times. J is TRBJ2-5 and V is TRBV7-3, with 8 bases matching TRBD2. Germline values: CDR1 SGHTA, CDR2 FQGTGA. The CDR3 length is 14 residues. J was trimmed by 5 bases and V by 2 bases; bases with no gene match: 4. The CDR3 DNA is TGTGCCAGCAGCTTAGCGGGGGGAGTGGAGACCCAGTACTTC. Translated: CASSLAGGVETQYF.

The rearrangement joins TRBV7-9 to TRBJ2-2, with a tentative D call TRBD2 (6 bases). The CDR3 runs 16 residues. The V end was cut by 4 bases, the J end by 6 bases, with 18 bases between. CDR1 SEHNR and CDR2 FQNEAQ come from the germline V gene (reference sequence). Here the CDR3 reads CASSWSRTGVSGELFF. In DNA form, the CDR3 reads TGTGCCAGCAGCTGGAGTCGGACGGGGGTATCCGGGGAGCTGTTTTTT.

The CDR3 sequence is CASSVTSGGNTGELFF. The CDR3 DNA sequence: TGTGCCAGCAGTGTCACTAGCGGAGGGAACACCGGGGAGCTGTTTTTT. V usage is TRBV11-2 and J usage is TRBJ2-2; 8 nucleotides align to TRBD2. There are 16 residues in the CDR3. Unmatched junction bases numbered 7, after V lost 6 bases and J lost 1 base. Looked up from germline, CDR1 is SGHAT and CDR2 is FQNNGV.

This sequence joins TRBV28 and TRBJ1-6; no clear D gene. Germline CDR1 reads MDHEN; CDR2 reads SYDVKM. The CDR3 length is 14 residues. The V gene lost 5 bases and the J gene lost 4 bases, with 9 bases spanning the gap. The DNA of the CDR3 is TGTGCCAGCAGTCGAGGCCCTTATAATTCACCCCTCCACTTT. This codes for CASSRGPYNSPLHF.

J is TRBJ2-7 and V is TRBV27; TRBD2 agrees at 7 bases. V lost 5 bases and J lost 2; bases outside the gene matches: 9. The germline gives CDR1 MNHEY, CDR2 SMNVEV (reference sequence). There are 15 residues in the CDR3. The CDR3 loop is CASSRGGITPYEQYF. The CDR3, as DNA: TGTGCCAGCAGTCGCGGGGGAATTACACCCTACGAGCAGTACTTC.

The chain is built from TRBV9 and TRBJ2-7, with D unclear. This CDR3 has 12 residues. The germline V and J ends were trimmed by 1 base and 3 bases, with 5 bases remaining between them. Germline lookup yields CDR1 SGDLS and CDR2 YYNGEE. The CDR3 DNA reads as TGTGCCAGCAGCGTACCCCTCTACGAGCAGTACTTC. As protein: CASSVPLYEQYF.

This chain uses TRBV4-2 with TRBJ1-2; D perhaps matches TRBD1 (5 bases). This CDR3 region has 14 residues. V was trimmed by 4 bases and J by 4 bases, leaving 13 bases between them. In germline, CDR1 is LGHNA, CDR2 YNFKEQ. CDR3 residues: CASSPGERVYGYTF. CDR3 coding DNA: TGTGCCAGCAGCCCGGGGGAAAGGGTCTATGGCTACACCTTC.

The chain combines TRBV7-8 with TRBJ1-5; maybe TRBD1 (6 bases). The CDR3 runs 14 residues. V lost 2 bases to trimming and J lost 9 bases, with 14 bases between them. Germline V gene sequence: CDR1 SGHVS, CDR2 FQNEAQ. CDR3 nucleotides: TGTGCCAGCAGCTTAAGACAGGCCTGGTGGCCCCAGCATTTT. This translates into CASSLRQAWWPQHF.

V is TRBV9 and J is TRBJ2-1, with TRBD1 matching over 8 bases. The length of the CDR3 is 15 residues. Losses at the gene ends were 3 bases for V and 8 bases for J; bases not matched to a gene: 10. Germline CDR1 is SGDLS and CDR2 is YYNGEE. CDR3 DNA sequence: TGTGCCAGCAGCGCTAGGACAGGGTTCATCGATGAGCAGTTCTTC. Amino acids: CASSARTGFIDEQFF.

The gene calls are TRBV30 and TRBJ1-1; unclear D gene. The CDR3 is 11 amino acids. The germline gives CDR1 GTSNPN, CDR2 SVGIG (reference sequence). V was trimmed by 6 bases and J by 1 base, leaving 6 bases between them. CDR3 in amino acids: CACRENTEAFF. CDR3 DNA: TGTGCCTGCCGGGAGAACACTGAAGCTTTCTTT.